This T cell receptor (beta chain) appears in the sequencing data of a study of OX40 agonist ivuxolimab in advanced cancers. Study at large: Those enrolled were 80% to 85% male, with a mean age of approximately 60 years and ages from about 20 to 85. Broader study findings: The mean number of expanded clones was higher in CD8+ T cells than in CD4+.

This table comes from immunoSEQ multiplex PCR, and its TCRdb copy is limited to in-frame clones, with some not included. The sample lists 55,000 to 75,000 clones; 80% to 85% were seen once. Details on this clone: Its antigen is undetermined.

The sample in question was CD4+ or CD8+ T cells sorted from blood, obtained in a trial of the OX40 agonist ivuxolimab. The sequence came from an adult with an advanced solid tumor such as melanoma, head and neck, liver or kidney cancer.

The chain's CDR3 is CASSDVRGTAEQYF. CDR3 in DNA: TGTGCCAGCAGTGATGTCAGGGGGACGGCCGAGCAGTACTTC. The rearrangement uses TRBV6-1 and TRBJ2-7; 7 nucleotides match TRBD1. Germline CDR1 MNHNS, CDR2 SASEGT. The CDR3 spans 14 residues. V lost 3 bases and J lost 6; bases outside the gene matches: 8.